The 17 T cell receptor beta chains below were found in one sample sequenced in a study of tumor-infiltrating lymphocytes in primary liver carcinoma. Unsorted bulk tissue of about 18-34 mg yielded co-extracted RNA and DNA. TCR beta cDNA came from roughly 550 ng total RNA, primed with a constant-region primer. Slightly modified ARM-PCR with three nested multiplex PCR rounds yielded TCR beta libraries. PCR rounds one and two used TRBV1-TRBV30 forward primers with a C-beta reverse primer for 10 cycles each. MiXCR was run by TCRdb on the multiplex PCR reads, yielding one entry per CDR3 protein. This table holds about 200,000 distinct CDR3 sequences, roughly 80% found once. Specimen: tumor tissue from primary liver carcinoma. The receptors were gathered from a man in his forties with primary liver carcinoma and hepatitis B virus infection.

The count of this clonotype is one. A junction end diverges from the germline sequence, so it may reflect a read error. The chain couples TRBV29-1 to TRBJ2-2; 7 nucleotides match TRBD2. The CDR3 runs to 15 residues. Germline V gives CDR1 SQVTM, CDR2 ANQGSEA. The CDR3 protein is CNVVTAGAYTGELFF. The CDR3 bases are TGCAACGTTGTCACGGCGGGAGCGTATACCGGGGAGCTGTTTTTT.

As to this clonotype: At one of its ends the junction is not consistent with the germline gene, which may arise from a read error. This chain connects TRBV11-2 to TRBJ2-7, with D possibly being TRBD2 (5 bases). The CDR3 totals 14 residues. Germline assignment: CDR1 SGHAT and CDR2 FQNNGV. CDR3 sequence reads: CASSSSRNSYDQYF. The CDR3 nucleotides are TGTGCCAGCAGCTCTAGCAGGAATTCCTACGATCAGTACTTC.

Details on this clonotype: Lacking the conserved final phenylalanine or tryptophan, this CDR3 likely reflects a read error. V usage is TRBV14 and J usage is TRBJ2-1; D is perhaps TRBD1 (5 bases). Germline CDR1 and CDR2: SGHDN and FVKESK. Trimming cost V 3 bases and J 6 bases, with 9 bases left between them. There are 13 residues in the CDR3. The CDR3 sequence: CASSQGLFNEQFI. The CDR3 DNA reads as TGTGCCAGCAGCCAGGGGCTGTTCAATGAGCAGTTCATC.

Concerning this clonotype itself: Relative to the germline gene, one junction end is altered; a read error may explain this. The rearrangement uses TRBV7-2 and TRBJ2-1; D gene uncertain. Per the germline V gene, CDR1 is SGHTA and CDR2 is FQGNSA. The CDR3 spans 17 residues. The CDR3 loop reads CASSLVLGASSYNEQFF. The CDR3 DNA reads TGTGCCAGCAGTTTAGTGCTGGGCGCTAGCTCCTACAATGAGCAGTTCTTC.

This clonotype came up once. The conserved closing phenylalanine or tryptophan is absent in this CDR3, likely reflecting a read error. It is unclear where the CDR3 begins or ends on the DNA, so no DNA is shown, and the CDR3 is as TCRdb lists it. The CDR3 sequence: CASGASGQGVIDTQYI. V usage is TRBV5-1 and J usage is TRBJ2-3; the table's TRBD1 call for D was not verified on the DNA. The CDR3 is made up of 16 amino acids, end residues included. CDR1 and CDR2 from the germline V gene are SGHRS and YFSETQ.

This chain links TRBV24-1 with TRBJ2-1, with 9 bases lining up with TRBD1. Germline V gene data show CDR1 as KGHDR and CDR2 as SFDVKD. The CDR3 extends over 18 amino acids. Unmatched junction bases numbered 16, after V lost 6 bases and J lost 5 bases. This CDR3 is CATSHTPGQGNSNNEQFF. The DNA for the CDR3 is TGTGCCACCAGTCATACCCCGGGACAGGGAAATTCAAACAATGAGCAGTTCTTC.

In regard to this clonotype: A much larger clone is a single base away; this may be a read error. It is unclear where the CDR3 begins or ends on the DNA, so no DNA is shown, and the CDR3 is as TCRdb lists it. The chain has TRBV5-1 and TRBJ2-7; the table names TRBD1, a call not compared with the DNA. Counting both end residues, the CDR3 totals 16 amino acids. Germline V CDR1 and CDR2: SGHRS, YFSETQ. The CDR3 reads CASSLTFGGGSRELYF.

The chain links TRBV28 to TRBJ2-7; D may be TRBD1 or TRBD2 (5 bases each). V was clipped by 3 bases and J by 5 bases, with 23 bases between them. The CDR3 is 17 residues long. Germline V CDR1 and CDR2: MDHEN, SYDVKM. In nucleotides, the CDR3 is TGTGCCAGCAGTTTTGCCCTCAGCGGTGGGGCCGCCCACGAGCAGTACTTC. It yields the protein CASSFALSGGAAHEQYF.

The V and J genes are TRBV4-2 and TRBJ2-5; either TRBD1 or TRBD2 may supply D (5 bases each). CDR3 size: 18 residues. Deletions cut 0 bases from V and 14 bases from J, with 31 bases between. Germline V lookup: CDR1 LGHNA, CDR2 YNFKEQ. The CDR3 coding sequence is TGTGCCAGCAGCCAAGAAAATGGTGTCGGGGACCGAAGGGAGAGCCAATACTTC. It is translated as CASSQENGVGDRRESQYF.

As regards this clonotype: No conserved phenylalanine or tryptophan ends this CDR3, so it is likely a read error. The CDR3, as DNA: TGCAGCGTTGAGGAATGGGACGGGGGAGTAGACGAGCAGTACCTC. It codes for CSVEEWDGGVDEQYL. This rearrangement joins TRBV29-1 to TRBJ2-7, with D maybe TRBD2 (6 bases). Per the germline V gene, CDR1 is SQVTM and CDR2 is ANQGSEA. V was clipped by 3 bases and J by 5 bases, with 20 bases between them. The CDR3 has 15 amino acids.

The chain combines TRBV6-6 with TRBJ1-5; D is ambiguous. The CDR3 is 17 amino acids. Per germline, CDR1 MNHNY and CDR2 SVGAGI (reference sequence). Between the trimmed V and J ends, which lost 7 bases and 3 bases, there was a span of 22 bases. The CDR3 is CASIPHLDDRFNQPQHF. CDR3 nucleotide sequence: TGTGCCAGCATCCCCCACCTGGACGACCGCTTCAATCAGCCCCAGCATTTT.

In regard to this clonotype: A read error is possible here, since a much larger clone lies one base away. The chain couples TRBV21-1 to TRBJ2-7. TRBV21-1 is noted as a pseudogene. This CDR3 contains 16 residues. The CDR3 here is CVSSKIEYTSSYEQYF. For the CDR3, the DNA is TGTGTCAGCAGCAAAATCGAGTACACGAGCTCCTACGAGCAGTACTTC.

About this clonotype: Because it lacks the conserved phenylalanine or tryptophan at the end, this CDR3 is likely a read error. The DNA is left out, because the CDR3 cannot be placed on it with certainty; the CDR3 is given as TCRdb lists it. CDR3 in amino acids: CASIVAQGGGTGELYS. The chain carries TRBV5-4 and TRBJ2-2; the table's D gene call, TRBD1, was not cross checked with the DNA. Inclusive of both ends, the CDR3 amounts to 16 amino acids. From germline, CDR1 is SGHNT and CDR2 YYREEE (reference sequence).

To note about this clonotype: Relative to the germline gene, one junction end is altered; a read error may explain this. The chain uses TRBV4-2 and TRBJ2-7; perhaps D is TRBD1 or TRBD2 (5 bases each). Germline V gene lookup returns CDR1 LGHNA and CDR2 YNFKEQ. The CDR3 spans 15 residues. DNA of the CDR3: TGTGCCAACAGCCAAGATAAGGGGAGCTGCTACGAACAGTACTTC. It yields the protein CANSQDKGSCYEQYF.

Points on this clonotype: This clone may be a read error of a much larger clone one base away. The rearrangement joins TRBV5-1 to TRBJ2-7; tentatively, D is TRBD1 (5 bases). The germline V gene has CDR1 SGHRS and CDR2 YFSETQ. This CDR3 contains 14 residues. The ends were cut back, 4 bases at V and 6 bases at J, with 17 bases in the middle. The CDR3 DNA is TGCGCCAGCAGCCCTGTGGTGGCAGGGCCCGAGCAGTACTTC. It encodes CASSPVVAGPEQYF.

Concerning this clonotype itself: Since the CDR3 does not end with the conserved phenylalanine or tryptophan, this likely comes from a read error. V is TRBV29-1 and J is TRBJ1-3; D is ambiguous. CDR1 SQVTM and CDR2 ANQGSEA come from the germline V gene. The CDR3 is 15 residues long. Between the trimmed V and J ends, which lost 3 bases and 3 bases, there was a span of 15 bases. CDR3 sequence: CSVDTGSSSGNTIYY. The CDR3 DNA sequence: TGCAGCGTTGATACGGGCTCTTCGAGTGGAAACACCATATATTAT.

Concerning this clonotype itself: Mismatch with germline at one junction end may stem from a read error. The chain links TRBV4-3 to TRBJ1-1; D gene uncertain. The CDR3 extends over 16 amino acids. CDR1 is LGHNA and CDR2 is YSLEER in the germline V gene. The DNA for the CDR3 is TGCCCCAGCAGCCAAAGGTGTGGGTCGCTGAACACTGAAGCTTTCTTT. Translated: CPSSQRCGSLNTEAFF.